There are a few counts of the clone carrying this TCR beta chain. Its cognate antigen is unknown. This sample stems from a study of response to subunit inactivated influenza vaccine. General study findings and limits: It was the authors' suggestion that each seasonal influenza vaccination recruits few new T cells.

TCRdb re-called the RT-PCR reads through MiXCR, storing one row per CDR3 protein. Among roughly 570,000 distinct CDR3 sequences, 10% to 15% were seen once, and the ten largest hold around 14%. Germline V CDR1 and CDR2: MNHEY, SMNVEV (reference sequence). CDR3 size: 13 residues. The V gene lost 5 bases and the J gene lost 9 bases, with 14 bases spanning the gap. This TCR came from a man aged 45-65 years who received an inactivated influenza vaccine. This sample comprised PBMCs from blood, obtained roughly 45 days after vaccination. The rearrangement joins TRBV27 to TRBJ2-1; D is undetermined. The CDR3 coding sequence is TGTGCCAGCAGTACAAATACGGTCGGTGAGCAGTTCTTC. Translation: CASSTNTVGEQFF.